The 13 T cell receptor beta chains below come from one sample, sequenced in a study of blood T cell repertoires in COVID-19. Profiling relied on immunoSEQ multiplex PCR, and the TCRdb table lists in-frame clones only, not all of them. The sample consists of around 100,000 clones, 85% to 90% of them appearing once. The specimen was peripheral blood. The receptor set was obtained from a human donor in a cohort sampled during active COVID-19.

The CDR3 sequence: CASSLNTQGRTEAFF. CDR3 coding DNA: TGTGCCAGCAGTCTAAACACCCAGGGTCGCACTGAAGCTTTCTTT. The chain combines TRBV27 with TRBJ1-1; tentatively, D is TRBD1 (5 bases). The germline V gene has CDR1 MNHEY and CDR2 SMNVEV (reference sequence). V dropped 5 bases and J dropped 4 bases, with 17 bases sitting between them. The CDR3 totals 15 residues.

This chain joins TRBV5-1 and TRBJ2-1; D is uncertain. Trimming took 0 bases from V and 0 from J, leaving 7 bases between them. This CDR3 spans 15 amino acids. From germline, CDR1 is SGHRS and CDR2 YFSETQ. The CDR3: CASSLDRTSYNEQFF. DNA of the CDR3: TGCGCCAGCAGCTTGGACAGAACCTCCTACAATGAGCAGTTCTTC.

The count of this clone is one. The V and J genes are TRBV6-5 and TRBJ2-4; TRBD1 matches at 9 bases. Germline CDR1 is MNHEY and CDR2 is SVGAGI. The CDR3 consists of 15 residues. V dropped 4 bases and J dropped 6; count of bases not matched to a gene: 7. Here the CDR3 reads CASSFTQGAGNIQYF. CDR3 bases: TGTGCCAGCAGTTTTACACAGGGGGCGGGAAACATTCAGTACTTC.

The chain has TRBV6-2 or TRBV6-3 and TRBJ1-5; possibly TRBD1 for D (5 bases). Germline V gives CDR1 MNHEY, CDR2 SVGEGT. The CDR3 has 15 amino acids. Trimming took 2 bases from V and 11 from J, leaving 19 bases between them. This chain's CDR3 is CASSYHGGTQSAQHF. CDR3 in DNA: TGTGCCAGCAGTTACCATGGGGGGACCCAATCGGCCCAGCATTTT.

The genes are TRBV2 and TRBJ1-1; TRBD1 might be the D (6 bases). V lost 6 bases, J lost 1 base, and 9 bases lay in between. CDR1 is SNHLY and CDR2 is FYNNEI in the germline V gene. The CDR3 spans 13 residues. The CDR3 nucleotides read TGTGCCAGCAGGGGACACCCGAACACTGAAGCTTTCTTT. It translates to CASRGHPNTEAFF.

The chain combines TRBV29-1 with TRBJ1-1, with D possibly matching TRBD1 (5 bases). This CDR3 comprises 13 residues. V was cut by 6 bases and J by 8 bases, with 19 bases left in between. Germline assignment: CDR1 SQVTM and CDR2 ANQGSEA. The CDR3 sequence is CSVSDSRHREAFF. The CDR3 DNA follows: TGCAGCGTCAGCGACAGCAGGCATCGAGAAGCTTTCTTT.

The chain links TRBV6-5 to TRBJ2-7; TRBD2 agrees at 9 bases. The junction had 7 bases not matched to a gene; V was cut back by 4 bases and J by 9 bases. The germline CDR1 and CDR2 sequences are MNHEY and SVGAGI. The CDR3 extends over 13 amino acids. CDR3 sequence (DNA): TGTGCCAGCAGTTTTAGCGGGAGCGGAACGCAGTACTTC. Translating it yields CASSFSGSGTQYF.

The chain is built from TRBV29-1 and TRBJ1-2; unclear D gene. Germline CDR1 and CDR2: SQVTM and ANQGSEA. V was shortened by 7 bases and J by 5 bases, with 26 bases between the two germline ends. The CDR3 runs 16 residues. The CDR3, as DNA: TGCAGCGCCGCCGTAAGCGAGACACAATGGAGGTATGGCTACACCTTC. Translation gives CSAAVSETQWRYGYTF.

The chain employs TRBV6-2 or TRBV6-3 and TRBJ2-2, with TRBD2 as a possible D gene (6 bases). The CDR3 runs to 17 residues. The V end was cut by 2 bases, the J end by 3 bases, with 16 bases between. Per the germline V gene, CDR1 is MNHEY and CDR2 is SVGEGT. CDR3 DNA sequence: TGTGCCAGCAGTTACCCCCGGTGGGTAGCGGACACCGGGGAGCTGTTTTTT. Translation: CASSYPRWVADTGELFF.

The chain uses TRBV18 and TRBJ1-2, with D uncertain. Per germline, CDR1 KGHSH and CDR2 LQKENI. Trimming removed 0 bases from V and 0 bases from J, with 8 bases in between. The CDR3 is 15 residues long. In DNA, the CDR3 is TGTGCCAGCTCACCACCCCTTACATCTAACTATGGCTACACCTTC. This translates into CASSPPLTSNYGYTF.

The chain has TRBV6-5 and TRBJ2-3; possible D gene TRBD2, 5 bases. This CDR3 is 11 amino acids long. The germline V gene has CDR1 MNHEY and CDR2 SVGAGI. The CDR3 here is CATLRADTQYF. In DNA form, the CDR3 reads TGTGCTACGTTGCGGGCGGATACGCAGTATTTT.

In its sample, this clone was seen a few times. The rearrangement uses TRBV2 and TRBJ2-2, with 11 nucleotides matching TRBD2. The CDR3 totals 14 residues. V was pared by 6 bases and J by 6 bases, with 3 bases of the junction left unmatched. Per germline, CDR1 SNHLY and CDR2 FYNNEI. The CDR3 DNA reads TGTGCCAGCAGCGTACTAGCGGGAGCCGGGGAGCTGTTTTTT. Translation gives CASSVLAGAGELFF.

The chain employs TRBV11-3 and TRBJ1-3; D is possibly TRBD1 (6 bases). With 11 bases removed from V and 0 bases from J, the gap between germline ends came to 20 bases. The germline CDR1 and CDR2 sequences are SGHNT and YENEEA. This CDR3 comprises 16 residues. CDR3 in amino acids: CAHRAGPHFSGNTIYF. The CDR3 coding sequence is TGTGCCCACAGGGCAGGTCCCCACTTCTCTGGAAACACCATATATTTT.